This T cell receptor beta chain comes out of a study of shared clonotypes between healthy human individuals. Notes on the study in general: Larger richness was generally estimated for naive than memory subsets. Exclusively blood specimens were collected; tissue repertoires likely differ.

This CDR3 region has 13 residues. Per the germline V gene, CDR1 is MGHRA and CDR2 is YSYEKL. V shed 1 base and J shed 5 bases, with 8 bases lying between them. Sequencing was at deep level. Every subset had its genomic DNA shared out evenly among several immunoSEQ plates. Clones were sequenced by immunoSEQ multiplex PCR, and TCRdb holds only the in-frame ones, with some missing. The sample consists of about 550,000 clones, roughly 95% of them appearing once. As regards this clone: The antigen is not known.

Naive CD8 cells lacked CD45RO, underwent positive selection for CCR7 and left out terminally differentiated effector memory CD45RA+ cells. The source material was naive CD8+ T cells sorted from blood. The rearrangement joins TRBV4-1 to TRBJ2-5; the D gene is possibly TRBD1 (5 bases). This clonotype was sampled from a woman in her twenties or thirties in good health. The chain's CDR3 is CASSQGQRETQYF. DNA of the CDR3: TGCGCCAGCAGCCAAGGACAGAGGGAGACCCAGTACTTC.